The T cell receptor beta chain described here comes from a study of T cell changes during pregnancy in multiple sclerosis. This CDR3 comprises 11 residues. Germline V CDR1 and CDR2: SNHLY, FYNNEI. Trimming stripped 6 bases from V and 6 bases from J, with 8 bases between. This clone showed up just a few times. This table comes from immunoSEQ multiplex PCR, and its TCRdb copy is limited to in-frame clones, with some not included. Of about 69,000 clones listed, approximately 91% are singletons. The V and J genes are TRBV2 and TRBJ2-5; D call uncertain. The sample here was peripheral blood, taken in the third trimester of pregnancy. The source is a female donor with multiple sclerosis, enrolled in a pregnancy study. In DNA, the CDR3 is TGTGCCAGCAGGCTAAGCCAGACCCAGTACTTC. This gives the protein CASRLSQTQYF.